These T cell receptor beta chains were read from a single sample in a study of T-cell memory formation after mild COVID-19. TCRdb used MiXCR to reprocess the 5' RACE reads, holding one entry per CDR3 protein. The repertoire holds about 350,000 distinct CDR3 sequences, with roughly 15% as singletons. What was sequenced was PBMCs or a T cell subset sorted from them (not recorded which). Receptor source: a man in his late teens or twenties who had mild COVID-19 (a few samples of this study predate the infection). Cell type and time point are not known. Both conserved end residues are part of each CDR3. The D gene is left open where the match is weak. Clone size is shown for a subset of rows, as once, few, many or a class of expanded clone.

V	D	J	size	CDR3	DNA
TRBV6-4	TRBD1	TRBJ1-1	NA	CASSARGLMNTEAFF	TGTGCCAGCAGTGCCAGGGGGCTGATGAACACTGAAGCTTTCTTT
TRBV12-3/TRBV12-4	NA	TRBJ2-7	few	CASSRYRGGGEQYF	TGTGCCAGCAGCCGCTACCGGGGCGGTGGAGAGCAGTACTTC
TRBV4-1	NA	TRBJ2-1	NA	CASSRGTDNAEQFF	TGCGCCAGCAGCCGCGGGACAGACAACGCTGAGCAGTTCTTC
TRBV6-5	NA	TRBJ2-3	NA	CASSYSNSHTDTQYF	TGTGCCAGCAGTTACTCGAACAGTCACACAGATACGCAGTATTTT
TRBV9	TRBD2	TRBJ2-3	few	CASRPGGQTDTQYF	TGTGCCAGCCGCCCGGGGGGGCAAACAGATACGCAGTATTTT
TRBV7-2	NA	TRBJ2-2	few	CASSSGTPGELFF	TGTGCCAGCAGCTCTGGGACGCCCGGGGAGCTGTTTTTT
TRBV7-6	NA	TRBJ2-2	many	CASSRSRQANTGELFF	TGTGCCAGCAGCCGCTCCCGGCAGGCGAACACCGGGGAGCTGTTTTTT
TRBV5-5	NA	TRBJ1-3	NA	CASSLGPDSSGNTIYF	TGTGCCAGCAGCTTGGGGCCCGACAGCTCTGGAAACACCATATATTTT
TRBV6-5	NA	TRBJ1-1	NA	CASRSNGLNTEAFF	TGTGCCAGCAGGTCAAATGGATTGAACACTGAAGCTTTCTTT
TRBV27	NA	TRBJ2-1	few	CASSLDASSYNEQFF	TGTGCCAGCAGCCTAGACGCAAGCTCCTACAATGAGCAGTTCTTC
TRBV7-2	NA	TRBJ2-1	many	CASRGRGYYNEQFF	TGTGCCAGCAGGGGGCGGGGCTACTACAATGAGCAGTTCTTC
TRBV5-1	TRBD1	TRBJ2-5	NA	CASSFGQDQETQYF	TGCGCCAGCAGCTTCGGACAGGACCAAGAGACCCAGTACTTC
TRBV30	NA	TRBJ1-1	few	CAWGGTSNTEAFF	TGTGCCTGGGGGGGGACTTCGAACACTGAAGCTTTCTTT
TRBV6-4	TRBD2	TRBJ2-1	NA	CASSRRGGTYNEQFF	TGTGCCAGCAGTCGGCGGGGGGGAACCTACAATGAGCAGTTCTTC
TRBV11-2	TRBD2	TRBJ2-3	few	CASSLRGLAVPDTQYF	TGTGCCAGCAGCTTAAGGGGACTAGCGGTGCCAGATACGCAGTATTTT
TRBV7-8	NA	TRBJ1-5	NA	CASSLAIDGIQPQHF	TGTGCCAGCAGCTTAGCGATCGACGGTATCCAGCCCCAGCATTTT
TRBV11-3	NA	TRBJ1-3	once	CASSLDGGSGSGNTIYF	TGTGCCAGCAGCTTAGATGGCGGCTCGGGTTCTGGAAACACCATATATTTT
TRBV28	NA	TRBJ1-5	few	CASSSLQDYSNQPQHF	TGTGCCAGCAGTTCCTTACAGGATTATAGCAATCAGCCCCAGCATTTT
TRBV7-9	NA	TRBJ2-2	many	CASRQGNTGELFF	TGTGCCAGCAGGCAAGGGAACACCGGGGAGCTGTTTTTT
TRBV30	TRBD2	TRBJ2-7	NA	CAWSSGGAYEQYF	TGTGCCTGGAGCTCGGGGGGGGCCTACGAGCAGTACTTC
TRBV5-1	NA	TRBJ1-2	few	CASSLGGTESARRNYGYTF	TGCGCCAGCAGCTTGGGGGGGACGGAATCAGCCCGGAGAAACTATGGCTACACCTTC
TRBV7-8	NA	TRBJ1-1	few	CASSLVVSHTEAFF	TGTGCCAGCAGCTTGGTTGTGTCTCACACTGAAGCTTTCTTT
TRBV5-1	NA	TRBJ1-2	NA	CASSPDPSEGYTF	TGCGCCAGCAGTCCAGACCCCTCGGAAGGCTACACCTTC
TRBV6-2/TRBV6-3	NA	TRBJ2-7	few	CASRDSFYYEQYF	TGTGCCAGCCGAGACAGTTTCTACTACGAGCAGTACTTC
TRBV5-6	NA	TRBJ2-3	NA	CASSSRGTTDTQYF	TGTGCCAGCAGCTCTAGGGGGACCACAGATACGCAGTATTTT
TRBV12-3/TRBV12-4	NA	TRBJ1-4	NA	CASSLHGSEKLFF	TGTGCCAGCAGTTTACATGGGAGCGAAAAACTGTTTTTT
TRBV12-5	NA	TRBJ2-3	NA	CASGSVTGGPPDTQYF	TGTGCTAGTGGTTCAGTCACGGGGGGCCCCCCAGATACGCAGTATTTT
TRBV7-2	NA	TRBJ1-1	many	CASSPNQGNTEAFF	TGTGCCAGCAGCCCCAACCAGGGGAACACTGAAGCTTTCTTT
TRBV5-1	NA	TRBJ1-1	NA	CASSQGGWTEAFF	TGCGCCAGCAGCCAAGGAGGGTGGACTGAAGCTTTCTTT
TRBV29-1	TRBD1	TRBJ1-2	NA	CSASTGPDYGYTF	TGCAGCGCCTCGACAGGGCCCGACTATGGCTACACCTTC
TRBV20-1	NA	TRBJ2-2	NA	CSAAGQSNTGELFF	TGCAGTGCTGCGGGACAGTCCAACACCGGGGAGCTGTTTTTT
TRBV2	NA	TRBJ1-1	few	CASSVGAGLEAFF	TGTGCCAGCAGTGTAGGCGCAGGTCTTGAAGCTTTCTTT
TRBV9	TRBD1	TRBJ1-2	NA	CASSAQGEIDYGYTF	TGTGCCAGCAGCGCCCAGGGGGAGATCGACTATGGCTACACCTTC
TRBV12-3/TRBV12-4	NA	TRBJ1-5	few	CASSSRGVRRNQPQHF	TGTGCCAGCAGTTCCCGGGGGGTACGTCGCAATCAGCCCCAGCATTTT
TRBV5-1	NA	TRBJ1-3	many	CASSASGFSGNTIYF	TGCGCCAGCAGCGCCTCAGGATTCTCTGGAAACACCATATATTTT
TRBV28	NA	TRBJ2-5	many	CASRPQGQETQYF	TGTGCCAGCAGGCCCCAGGGCCAAGAGACCCAGTACTTC
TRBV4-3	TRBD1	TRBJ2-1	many	CASSQDPGQGWFEQFF	TGCGCCAGCAGCCAAGATCCAGGACAGGGGTGGTTTGAGCAGTTCTTC
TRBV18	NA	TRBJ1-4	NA	CASSLSLATNEKLFF	TGTGCCAGCTCACTCAGTCTTGCAACTAATGAAAAACTGTTTTTT
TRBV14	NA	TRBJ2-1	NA	CASSPLGRGQNEQFF	TGTGCCAGCAGCCCGCTAGGGAGGGGGCAGAATGAGCAGTTCTTC
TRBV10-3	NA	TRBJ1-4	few	CAIKDTNEKLFF	TGTGCCATCAAAGATACTAATGAAAAACTGTTTTTT
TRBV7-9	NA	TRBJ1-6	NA	CASSSALRGYNSPLHF	TGTGCCAGCAGCTCCGCGTTGAGGGGGTATAATTCACCCCTCCACTTT
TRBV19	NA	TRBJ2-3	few	CASTAADSSTDTQYF	TGTGCCAGTACGGCGGCAGATTCTAGCACAGATACGCAGTATTTT
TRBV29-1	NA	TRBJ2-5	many	CSALITGRSQETQYF	TGCAGCGCTCTAATCACAGGCCGTTCCCAAGAGACCCAGTACTTC
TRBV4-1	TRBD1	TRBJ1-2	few	CASSQVTWGTGADYTF	TGCGCCAGCAGCCAGGTTACCTGGGGGACAGGGGCCGACTACACCTTC
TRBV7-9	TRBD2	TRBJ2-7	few	CASSLAVGLAAYEQYF	TGTGCCAGCAGCTTAGCCGTGGGCCTAGCGGCCTACGAGCAGTACTTC
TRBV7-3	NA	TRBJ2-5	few	CASGTSKEETQYF	TGTGCCAGTGGGACCTCTAAGGAGGAGACCCAGTACTTC
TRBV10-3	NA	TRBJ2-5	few	CAIRTQGQETQYF	TGTGCCATCAGGACCCAGGGACAAGAGACCCAGTACTTC
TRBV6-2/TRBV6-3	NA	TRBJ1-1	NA	CASRPGREGNTEAFF	TGTGCCAGCCGACCCGGCAGAGAGGGGAACACTGAAGCTTTCTTT
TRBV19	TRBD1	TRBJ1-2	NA	CASSTSRTGIYGYTF	TGTGCCAGTAGTACCTCCCGGACAGGGATCTATGGCTACACCTTC
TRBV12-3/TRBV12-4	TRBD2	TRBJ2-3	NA	CASSFPAGSHGTQYF	TGTGCCAGCAGTTTTCCAGCGGGGTCCCACGGTACGCAGTATTTT
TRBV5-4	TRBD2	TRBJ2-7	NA	CASSSRAGSYEQYF	TGTGCCAGCAGCTCGAGAGCGGGGAGTTACGAGCAGTACTTC
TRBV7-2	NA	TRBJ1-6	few	CASSLLPRVNSPLHF	TGTGCCAGCAGCTTACTCCCCAGGGTTAATTCACCCCTCCACTTT